The TCR beta chain under discussion was sequenced for a study of blood T cell repertoires in COVID-19. Study background: Specimens from acute and convalescent COVID-19 originated in the United States, Italy and Spain. The cDNA or gDNA used as material had been derived from T cells, B-cell-depleted T cells, or PBMCs.

This CDR3 is built from 17 residues. Trimming at V came to 2 bases and at J to 5 bases, leaving 9 bases not matched to a gene. Germline V CDR1 and CDR2: MDHEN, SYDVKM. Here immunoSEQ multiplex PCR was the method, and the copy in TCRdb shows in-frame clones only, minus some. The sample has tens of thousands of clones, approximately 88% seen once; the top ten hold around 8%. The sample comprised peripheral blood. This sequence joins TRBV28 and TRBJ2-3; 11 bases fit TRBD2. The clonotype originates from a young man with acute or convalescent COVID-19. The DNA for the CDR3 is TGTGCCAGCAGTTTAAAGATACTAGCGGGAGTCGGAGATACGCAGTATTTT. Its protein product is CASSLKILAGVGDTQYF.